This TCR beta chain was profiled in a study of cytomegalovirus exposure and HLA in healthy donors. The trim removed 4 bases at V and 6 bases at J, leaving 7 bases unmatched. There are 15 residues in the CDR3. Germline assignment: CDR1 LNHNV and CDR2 YYDKDF (reference sequence). The sample holds one count of this clone. Its specificity is not known. While the first cohort had fewer than 850 subjects, the donors belonged to the separate validation cohort of over a hundred subjects. The study's findings and limits: It was found in a later analysis that first-cohort TCR clusters tended to co-occur in the 100 to 150 validation repertoires.

Using immunoSEQ multiplex PCR, the repertoire was profiled, and TCRdb retains in-frame clones only, with some absent. The sample yields some 110,000 clones, 75% to 90% seen once. Source material: PBMCs. The receptor was derived from a young man in good health and CMV-seropositive. The chain links TRBV15 to TRBJ2-3; 10 bases fit TRBD1. CDR3 in DNA: TGTGCCACCAGCACGCCTAGACAGGGGGCGGATACGCAGTATTTT. Protein sequence: CATSTPRQGADTQYF.